One sample yielded the 32 T cell receptor beta chains listed below, sequenced in a study of blood T cells in healthy people across ages. It was with a sample-barcoded 5' primer and a J-beta primer mix that a second PCR of roughly 7 to 12 cycles was run. TCRdb re-derived calls from the 5' RACE reads in MiXCR, one entry per CDR3 protein. The table includes roughly 900,000 distinct CDR3 sequences, about 28% detected once. The sample comprised blood. The receptors shown here come from a woman over 75 in good health.

The rearrangement uses TRBV11-2 and TRBJ2-3; no clear D. Trimming shortened V by 3 bases and J by 6 bases, and 13 bases separated the two germline ends. CDR1 and CDR2 (germline): SGHAT, FQNNGV. CDR3 size: 14 residues. DNA for the CDR3: TGTGCCAGCAGCTTCGACTTGTCCGTCGATACGCAGTATTTT. Its translation: CASSFDLSVDTQYF.

This sequence joins TRBV25-1 and TRBJ2-3; D may be TRBD2 (5 bases). This CDR3 has 15 amino acids. Germline-derived CDR1 and CDR2 are MGHDK and SYGVNS. V lost 5 bases and J lost 2, with 14 bases in between. CDR3 in amino acids: CASSQIGAVTDTQYF. The CDR3 DNA sequence: TGTGCCAGCAGTCAAATCGGAGCGGTCACAGATACGCAGTATTTT.

Notes on this clonotype: A much more abundant neighbour one base away suggests this may be a read error. The CDR3 DNA is TGTGCCAGCAGTTGGGGCCGTGGGGACAGGGAAGAGACCCAGTTCTTC. Its translation is CASSWGRGDREETQFF. The genes are TRBV6-1 and TRBJ2-1, with TRBD1 matching 9 bases. CDR1 is MNHNS and CDR2 is SASEGT in the germline V gene. J lost 13 bases, V lost 5 bases, and 18 bases had no gene match. The CDR3 runs 16 residues.

This sequence joins TRBV20-1 and TRBJ1-5; D may be TRBD1 (5 bases). The CDR3 covers 13 residues. From germline, CDR1 is DFQATT and CDR2 SNEGSKA (reference sequence). V was clipped by 2 bases and J by 4 bases, with 9 bases between them. The CDR3, as DNA: TGCAGTGCTAGACGGACACTTAATCAGCCCCAGCATTTT. This gives the protein CSARRTLNQPQHF.

This clonotype was recorded at least ten times. V is TRBV28 and J is TRBJ2-1; D may match TRBD1 or TRBD2 (6 bases each). Germline CDR1 is MDHEN and CDR2 is SYDVKM. Trimming shortened V by 7 bases and J by 5 bases, and 12 bases separated the two germline ends. This CDR3 has 13 amino acids. The CDR3: CASKGGGDNEQFF. The CDR3 DNA sequence: TGTGCCAGCAAGGGGGGCGGGGACAATGAGCAGTTCTTC.

There are many counts of this clonotype. The J gene is TRBJ2-7, the V gene TRBV6-5; TRBD1 is a possible D gene (6 bases). The CDR3 runs 14 residues. V was shortened by 0 bases and J by 7 bases, with 13 bases between the two germline ends. Germline V gene lookup returns CDR1 MNHEY and CDR2 SVGAGI. The CDR3, as DNA: TGTGCCAGCAGTTACTCGATACCACAGGGAGAGCAGTACTTC. Amino acid sequence: CASSYSIPQGEQYF.

This clonotype was detected many times. The J gene is TRBJ1-5, the V gene TRBV12-3 or TRBV12-4; 8 bases map to TRBD1. This CDR3 has 17 amino acids. V shed 6 bases and J 1 base; nucleotides not matched to a gene: 11. The CDR3 nucleotides read TGTGCCAGCAGCCCCGGGACAGGCCGTGGGAGCAATCAGCCCCAGCATTTT. Its translation is CASSPGTGRGSNQPQHF.

The gene calls are TRBV12-3 or TRBV12-4 and TRBJ2-1; no clear D gene. V was cut by 0 bases and J by 4 bases, with 10 bases left in between. There are 15 residues in the CDR3. CDR3 nucleotides: TGTGCCAGCAGTTTAGCGTTCTTCCTTTACAATGAGCAGTTCTTC. Translation: CASSLAFFLYNEQFF.

In this sample, this clonotype turned up once. A much bigger clone sits one base away, suggesting this may be a read error. This rearrangement joins TRBV12-3 or TRBV12-4 to TRBJ2-7, with D perhaps given as TRBD1 or TRBD2 (6 bases each). The CDR3 spans 16 residues. V was clipped by 6 bases and J by 4 bases, with 22 bases between them. CDR3 nucleotides: TGTGCCAGCAGCCCTGGTGGGCAGGGGACTTGGTACGAGCAGTACTTC. Protein sequence: CASSPGGQGTWYEQYF.

This chain connects TRBV2 to TRBJ2-2; D is possibly TRBD1 or TRBD2 (5 bases each). CDR1 and CDR2 from the germline V gene are SNHLY and FYNNEI. This CDR3 has 16 amino acids. Trimming cost V 6 bases and J 6 bases, with 20 bases left between them. The CDR3 is CASRIAGTRAAGELFF. The CDR3 bases are TGTGCCAGCAGAATTGCCGGGACCCGGGCAGCCGGGGAGCTGTTTTTT.

The chain employs TRBV12-3 or TRBV12-4 and TRBJ2-3; TRBD2 is a possible D gene (5 bases). The CDR3 is 15 amino acids. V lost 0 bases and J 15 bases, leaving 22 bases between the germline ends. The CDR3, as DNA: TGTGCCAGCAGTTTAGCGGGAGTCAGAACAGATGTGGAATATTTT. Its protein product is CASSLAGVRTDVEYF.

This clonotype was seen many times. This chain joins TRBV10-3 and TRBJ1-5, with unresolved D. The length of the CDR3 is 14 residues. In germline, CDR1 is ENHRY, CDR2 SYGVKD. Trimming took off 2 bases at V and 0 bases at J, with 5 bases between the two ends. CDR3 in amino acids: CAISEGSSNQPQHF. The CDR3 coding sequence is TGTGCCATCAGTGAGGGGAGTAGCAATCAGCCCCAGCATTTT.

The rearrangement links TRBV6-2 or TRBV6-3 to TRBJ1-6; D is unclear. V was pared by 6 bases and J by 0 bases, with 9 bases between. Germline V gene lookup returns CDR1 MNHEY and CDR2 SVGEGT. This CDR3 comprises 15 residues. CDR3 protein: CASSPMGSYNSPLHF. The CDR3 bases are TGTGCCAGCAGCCCCATGGGCTCCTATAATTCACCCCTCCACTTT.

The CDR3, as DNA: TGCAGTGCTTTTCAACATAGCGACAGGGGGACTAACTATGGCTACACCTTC. This encodes CSAFQHSDRGTNYGYTF. The chain has TRBV20-1 and TRBJ1-2; 9 bases agree with TRBD1. V lost 5 bases, J lost 0 bases, and 13 bases stayed unmatched. Germline values: CDR1 DFQATT, CDR2 SNEGSKA (reference sequence). The CDR3 loop spans 17 amino acids.

About this clonotype itself: This clone may be a read error of a much larger clone one base away. The genes are TRBV5-5 and TRBJ2-1; D gene uncertain. V was pared by 4 bases and J by 13 bases, with 21 bases between. The CDR3 loop spans 14 amino acids. The germline V gene encodes CDR1 SGHKS and CDR2 YYEKEE (reference sequence). CDR3 sequence: CASSRNPPSETQFF. The CDR3 bases are TGTGCCAGCAGCAGAAACCCCCCAAGCGAGACCCAGTTCTTC.

This clonotype was seen only a few times. The chain links TRBV5-1 to TRBJ1-6, with 9 bases fitting TRBD1. Germline lookup yields CDR1 SGHRS and CDR2 YFSETQ. V dropped 4 bases and J dropped 9; count of bases not matched to a gene: 8. This CDR3 comprises 15 residues. The CDR3 is CASSRGQGESSPLHF. The DNA of the CDR3 is TGCGCCAGCAGCCGGGGACAGGGTGAGAGTTCACCCCTCCACTTT.

In this sample, this clonotype turned up many times. This chain uses TRBV5-5 with TRBJ2-3; perhaps TRBD2 as D (5 bases). The V and J ends lost 1 base and 1 base respectively, with 16 bases between them. Germline loops: CDR1 SGHKS, CDR2 YYEKEE (reference sequence). The CDR3 loop spans 17 amino acids. In DNA, the CDR3 is TGTGCCAGCAGCTTGTATGATGGACTCCGGGGCACAGATACGCAGTATTTT. This codes for CASSLYDGLRGTDTQYF.

This clonotype was seen a few times. Mismatch with germline at one junction end may stem from a read error. The chain has TRBV7-9 and TRBJ1-4; unclear D gene. The CDR3 totals 13 residues. Per the germline V gene, CDR1 is SEHNR and CDR2 is FQNEAQ (reference sequence). CDR3 sequence: CANSPGLEEKLFF. DNA for the CDR3: TGTGCCAACAGCCCCGGCCTAGAGGAAAAACTGTTTTTT. The full variable domain, with the rest looked up from reference TRBV7-9 and TRBJ1-4, is DTGVSQNPRHKITKRGQNVTFRCDPISEHNRLYWYRQTLGQGPEFLTYFQNEAQLEKSRLLSDRFSAERPKGSFSTLEIQRTEQGDSAMYLCANSPGLEEKLFFGSGTQLSVL.

V usage is TRBV27 and J usage is TRBJ2-5, with D perhaps TRBD1 or TRBD2 (5 bases each). The length of the CDR3 is 15 residues. Germline CDR1 reads MNHEY; CDR2 reads SMNVEV (reference sequence). With 4 bases removed from V and 4 bases from J, the gap between germline ends came to 16 bases. The CDR3 loop reads CASSSHPGRRETQYF. The CDR3 DNA sequence: TGTGCCAGCAGTTCCCACCCGGGACGGCGAGAGACCCAGTACTTC.

The gene calls are TRBV15 and TRBJ1-1; a possible D gene is TRBD1 (6 bases). The CDR3 length is 12 residues. Germline V gene data show CDR1 as LNHNV and CDR2 as YYDKDF (reference sequence). V was shortened by 5 bases and J by 10 bases, with 14 bases between the two germline ends. The CDR3 nucleotides are TGTGCCACCAGCCGACCCCAGGGGAGAGCTTTCTTT. This codes for CATSRPQGRAFF.

The V call is TRBV7-6, the J call TRBJ1-1; TRBD1 matches 7 bases. Trimming took 1 base from V and 3 from J; bases not matched to a gene: 5. CDR1 is SGHVS and CDR2 is FNYEAQ in the germline V gene. The CDR3 sequence is 15 residues long. The CDR3 coding sequence is TGTGCCAGCAGCTTAGGGCCTGACAGGGACACTGAAGCTTTCTTT. Encoded protein: CASSLGPDRDTEAFF.

The chain joins TRBV6-5 to TRBJ1-3, with 7 positions matching TRBD1. The CDR3 extends over 15 amino acids. Germline-derived CDR1 and CDR2 are MNHEY and SVGAGI. V shed 0 bases and J 3 bases; nucleotides not matched to a gene: 2. CDR3 coding DNA: TGTGCCAGCAGTTACTCGCGGACAGGTGGAAACACCATATATTTT. It is translated as CASSYSRTGGNTIYF.

The rearrangement joins TRBV7-2 to TRBJ1-1, with 8 bases that match TRBD1. V lost 5 bases to trimming and J lost 3 bases; unmatched junction nucleotides: 8. CDR3 length equals 15 residues. Germline lookup yields CDR1 SGHTA and CDR2 FQGNSA. This CDR3 is CASSTKWTGHTEAFF. The CDR3 DNA reads as TGTGCCAGCAGCACAAAATGGACAGGGCACACTGAAGCTTTCTTT.

A note on this clonotype: A much larger clone lies a single base off, so this may be a read error. V is TRBV5-1 and J is TRBJ2-5; a possible D gene is TRBD2 (5 bases). V was pared by 0 bases and J by 5 bases, with 14 bases between. From germline, CDR1 is SGHRS and CDR2 YFSETQ. CDR3 length equals 15 residues. CDR3 coding DNA: TGCGCCAGCAGCTTGGATCGACGGGGTTTGGAGACCCAGTACTTC. Its translation is CASSLDRRGLETQYF.

This clonotype was recorded a few times. A much larger clone differs from this one at a single base, so this may be a read error. The chain uses TRBV6-6 and TRBJ2-5, with a tentative D call TRBD2 (6 bases). Germline values: CDR1 MNHNY, CDR2 SVGAGI (reference sequence). Trimming took 6 bases from V and 5 from J, leaving 13 bases between them. CDR3 length: 13 amino acids. The DNA of the CDR3 is TGTGCCAGCAGGGTCGGAGGGGAGGAGACCCAGTACTTC. It translates to CASRVGGEETQYF.

This clonotype was counted many times. This sequence joins TRBV6-6 and TRBJ2-5; 10 nucleotides align to TRBD2. In germline, CDR1 is MNHNY, CDR2 SVGAGI (reference sequence). The CDR3 covers 15 residues. J gave up 2 bases and V 2 bases, and 2 bases lay outside the gene matches. This chain's CDR3 is CASSYQRGGQETQYF. CDR3 nucleotides: TGTGCCAGCAGTTACCAGCGGGGGGGTCAAGAGACCCAGTACTTC.

The chain recombines TRBV7-8 with TRBJ2-2; D remains unclear. The germline V and J ends were trimmed by 3 bases and 3 bases, with 8 bases remaining between them. Germline CDR1 is SGHVS and CDR2 is FQNEAQ. The CDR3 runs to 14 residues. CDR3 loop: CASSFTAYTGELFF. Written as DNA, the CDR3 is TGTGCCAGCAGCTTTACGGCATACACCGGGGAGCTGTTTTTT. Based on the CDR3 plus reference TRBV7-8 and TRBJ2-2, the full variable domain is GAGVSQSPRYKVAKRGQDVALRCDPISGHVSLFWYQQALGQGPEFLTYFQNEAQLDKSGLPSDRFFAERPEGSVSTLKIQRTQQEDSAVYLCASSFTAYTGELFFGEGSRLTVL.

This clonotype was seen many times. The genes are TRBV7-9 and TRBJ2-5, with 10 positions matching TRBD2. This CDR3 contains 16 residues. Germline CDR1 is SEHNR and CDR2 is FQNEAQ (reference sequence). J was trimmed by 4 bases and V by 5 bases; bases with no gene match: 10. The CDR3 region has the DNA TGTGCCAGCAGCATAACCGGGACTAGCGTAGGAGAGACCCAGTACTTC. Residues: CASSITGTSVGETQYF.

This clonotype was counted at least ten times. The chain has TRBV9 and TRBJ2-7; a possible D gene is TRBD1 (5 bases). V was shortened by 0 bases and J by 0 bases, with 10 bases between the two germline ends. The CDR3 covers 15 residues. The germline V gene encodes CDR1 SGDLS and CDR2 YYNGEE. CDR3 residues: CASSVEGLSSYEQYF. The CDR3 DNA reads TGTGCCAGCAGCGTAGAGGGGTTAAGCTCCTACGAGCAGTACTTC.

The chain has TRBV27 and TRBJ1-2, with 9 bases lining up with TRBD1. Germline V gives CDR1 MNHEY, CDR2 SMNVEV (reference sequence). This CDR3 has 16 residues. Losses at the gene ends were 0 bases for V and 3 bases for J; bases not matched to a gene: 5. The CDR3 here is CASSLSRDRAYYGYTF. The CDR3 nucleotides are TGTGCCAGCAGTTTATCCAGGGACAGGGCCTACTATGGCTACACCTTC.

As DNA, the CDR3 is TGCAGCGTTGAGGGGGGACTAGGGGAGAACTACAATGAGCAGTTCTTC. It encodes CSVEGGLGENYNEQFF. The genes are TRBV29-1 and TRBJ2-1; 8 bases match TRBD2. Trimming at V came to 3 bases and at J to 3 bases, leaving 10 bases not matched to a gene. CDR1 is SQVTM, CDR2 ANQGSEA, per germline. The CDR3 sequence is 16 residues long.

Remarks on this clonotype: This may arise from a read error, as a much more abundant clone is one base away. The V and J genes are TRBV7-6 and TRBJ2-7, with D possibly TRBD2 on 6 matching bases. The CDR3 contains 15 residues. The germline gives CDR1 SGHVS, CDR2 FNYEAQ. V dropped 7 bases and J dropped 10 bases, with 26 bases sitting between them. Here the CDR3 DNA reads TGTGCCAGCACCCGACGAGCGGGTAGCTTAGTGTCCCAGTACTTC. Translating it yields CASTRRAGSLVSQYF.